Here is one T cell receptor (beta chain) with its context. It has no known antigen specificity. The record has no base qualities; no much larger clone is one base away. Library method: 5' RACE. The reads were generated on an Illumina HiSeq 2500. The second PCR ran for about 6 to 11 cycles and used a J-beta primer mix along with a sample-barcoded 5' primer. A unique molecular identifier was introduced onto each TCR beta cDNA molecule by a template-switch 5' adaptor carrying 12 random nucleotides. At least 2.5 million CDR3-containing paired-end reads were obtained from each sample. First-strand cDNA was synthesized from all RNA with the Mint cDNA synthesis kit, primed by a TRBC-specific oligonucleotide. After uracil-DNA glycosylase treatment, a first 18-cycle PCR used universal primers M1SS and BC2_uni_R on all cDNA. In the authors' own workflow: For normalization, 1 million high-quality reads were randomly selected from each sample, with every read carrying a distinct molecular identifier. Instead of being binned into consensus sequences, reads with shared molecular identifiers were discarded. CDR3 identification, clonotype clustering and error correction used MiTCR with a Q25 quality threshold and the strictest error-elimination algorithm. A nonparametric unseen species model with Euler transformation was used to estimate a lower bound on total TCR beta diversity. TCRdb cleaned the public reads at Q25 with fastp, built clones with MiXCR and kept in-frame beta chains. Entries are consolidated by CDR3 protein sequence, retaining the most common genes and DNA. TCRdb, rather than the study authors, made the V and J calls. The table for this sample lists just over 1 million distinct CDR3 sequences; 45% of them were counted only once. The ten largest clonotypes hold 15% to 20% of the sample.

The germline V gene specifies SQVTM as CDR1 and ANQGSEA as CDR2. From its cysteine to its phenylalanine, the CDR3 spans 13 amino acids. Only CDR3 DNA remains: 39 bases, in frame from the first base. Relative to germline, V is missing 7 bases and J is missing 7 bases, with 12 bases of the junction outside any gene match. The sample originates from a study of blood T cells in healthy people across ages (dated by TCRdb to 2015 to 2017). The study in broad terms: In model experiments, template switching captured about one uniquely barcoded TCR beta cDNA molecule for every two T cells. To track age-related changes in TCR beta repertoire diversity, the study relied on deep sequencing normalized with unique cDNA molecular identifiers. To avoid experimental bias, donors of different ages were distributed randomly across sequencing lanes. The donors were split into four age groups: young (average about 16 years), middle-aged (39), aged (approximately 59) and long-lived (82). For two donors (one aged 18 to 30 and one aged 80 or older), the study analyzed two additional independent replicas of 1 million unique cDNA reads from the same blood draw.

Donors were 39 systemically healthy Caucasian individuals from Russia aged about 6 to 100 years. Each donor gave approximately 9.3 milliliters of peripheral blood, collected into EDTA-treated Vacutainer tubes. Ficoll-Paque density-gradient centrifugation was used to isolate PBMCs, with at least 7 million obtained per sample. Total RNA, at least 6 micrograms per sample, was extracted from PBMCs with Trizol reagent. The percentages of naive CD45RAhigh/CD27high T cells were determined by flow cytometry on a PBMC aliquot from every donor. The paper's findings and limits, for the study overall: Bulk unsorted PBMC profiling prevented conclusive comparison of naive and antigen-experienced compartments. Estimates of total diversity based on one million sequenced T cells were considered lower bounds and underestimates. Because the CMV infection status of the donors was unknown, age-related changes in expanded clonotypes may potentially have been confounded. As age increased, observed TCR beta diversity per million T cells dropped in a roughly linear way, and a significant reduction was already evident by age around 41. Compared with the aged group, more naive CD4+ T cells, fewer expanded clones and increased TCR diversity were shown by the long-lived group, suggesting age selection. A strong correlation was found between observed TCR beta diversity and the percentage of naive T cells measured by flow cytometry.

The V and J genes are TRBV29-1 and TRBJ2-7, with TRBD2 identical over 8 junction bases. The receptor comes from a woman aged 60-70 years in good health. The sequenced sample was blood. The CDR3 protein: CSESSGHGNEQYF. Read as DNA, the sequence is TGCAGCGAGTCTAGCGGGCACGGAAATGAGCAGTACTTC.